This entry lists 8 T cell receptor beta chains sequenced from one sample in a study of cytomegalovirus exposure and HLA in healthy donors (TCRdb year 2017). Preparation of the library involved the immunoSEQ multiplex PCR assay. For the multiplex PCR, a mixture combining 60 forward primers for TCR Vbeta segments and 13 reverse primers for TCR Jbeta segments was used. Drawn from immuneACCESS, this table holds only the in-frame rearrangements with V and J called that TCRdb kept. Clones are partly lost; checked studies trace under half to an unresolved V gene and leave the rest unexplained. The sample table lists over 110,000 clones, roughly 74% of them with a count of one. In total, the top ten clones hold 6.2% of the sample. The source material was PBMCs. These receptors came from a woman in her 40s in good health and CMV-seropositive.

This chain links TRBV19 with TRBJ1-2; D is possibly TRBD1 (6 bases). V was clipped by 3 bases and J by 3 bases, with 11 bases between them. The CDR3 totals 14 residues. The germline V gene encodes CDR1 LNHDA and CDR2 SQIVND (reference sequence). The CDR3 loop is CASSIGRGYYGYTF. In DNA, the CDR3 is TGTGCCAGTAGTATCGGCAGGGGCTACTATGGCTACACCTTC.

There are a few counts of this clone. The sample contains more than one DNA sequence encoding this CDR3. J is TRBJ1-5 and V is TRBV2, with unresolved D. Looked up from germline, CDR1 is SNHLY and CDR2 is FYNNEI. Trimming took off 4 bases at V and 5 bases at J, with 9 bases between the two ends. There are 13 residues in the CDR3. The CDR3 protein is CASSGTVYQPQHF. The CDR3 DNA is TGTGCCAGCAGTGGTACAGTCTATCAGCCCCAGCATTTT.

The chain links TRBV25-1 to TRBJ1-4, with D unresolved. The CDR3 contains 14 residues. Trimming left V 9 bases short and J 2 bases short, with 13 bases between. Germline values: CDR1 MGHDK, CDR2 SYGVNS. The CDR3, as DNA: TGTGCCAGTAGCTGGGGAGGGACTAATGAAAAACTGTTTTTT. It is translated as CASSWGGTNEKLFF.

The V call is TRBV15, the J call TRBJ2-1; D is unclear. CDR3 length: 14 residues. Germline V gene data show CDR1 as LNHNV and CDR2 as YYDKDF (reference sequence). V lost 1 base and J 7 bases, leaving 11 bases between the germline ends. The CDR3 here is CATSRGGLLNEQFF. The DNA of the CDR3 is TGTGCCACCAGCAGAGGTGGGCTACTTAATGAGCAGTTCTTC.

V is TRBV7-9 and J is TRBJ2-2; tentative D call: TRBD1 (6 bases). V was clipped by 1 base and J by 5 bases, with 14 bases between them. CDR1 is SEHNR, CDR2 FQNEAQ, per germline (reference sequence). The CDR3 is 16 amino acids. CDR3 DNA: TGTGCCAGCAGCTTAGGAGGCCAGGGGTGGACCGGGGAGCTGTTTTTT. Amino acids: CASSLGGQGWTGELFF.

The chain joins TRBV6-5 to TRBJ1-2; 7 bases map to TRBD1. This CDR3 comprises 15 residues. Germline values: CDR1 MNHEY, CDR2 SVGAGI. After removal of 6 bases from V and 8 bases from J, the junction contained 15 bases not matched to a gene. CDR3 coding DNA: TGTGCCAGCAGCCGGATCCGACAGGGCGTCTGGGGCTACACCTTC. It encodes CASSRIRQGVWGYTF.

The gene calls are TRBV15 and TRBJ1-4, with D possibly TRBD1 on 6 matching bases. Germline V gives CDR1 LNHNV, CDR2 YYDKDF (reference sequence). This CDR3 comprises 15 residues. The germline V and J ends were trimmed by 1 base and 8 bases, with 14 bases remaining between them. The chain's CDR3 is CATSRGGQGEEKLFF. Written as DNA, the CDR3 is TGTGCCACCAGCAGAGGGGGGCAGGGTGAGGAAAAACTGTTTTTT.

The chain carries TRBV30 and TRBJ2-5; 7 bases are shared with TRBD2. The J call may be wrong; the DNA end is better matched by TRBJ2-7. CDR3 length equals 12 residues. CDR1 GTSNPN and CDR2 SVGIG come from the germline V gene (reference sequence). The CDR3 protein is CVGGRASYEQYF. DNA for the CDR3: TGTGTTGGAGGGAGGGCCAGCTACGAGCAGTACTTC.